This T cell receptor (beta chain) was documented in a study of a mutant IDH1 vaccine in newly diagnosed glioma listed by TCRdb under 2021. With regard to the full study: The approximately 30 treated patients were around 62% male and around 40% female, with a mean age of around 40 years. For exploratory analyses, longitudinal TCRB deep sequencing was carried out in under 30 treated patients wherever samples were available. Peripheral blood was drawn at six visits: V03 (baseline), V05, V07, V10, V12 and V13. Prior to enrollment, patients had been given standard therapy consisting of radiotherapy alone, temozolomide alone, or radiochemotherapy with temozolomide, with the combination given to most patients.

Sample time point, as interpreted from the label and publication: baseline, week 1 (first vaccination visit). The intended sense of this specimen's treatment or condition label: pre-vaccination baseline after standard-of-care therapy. All donors had newly diagnosed IDH1-mutant astrocytomas of WHO grade 3 or 4 that showed loss of nuclear ATRX. The samples were drawn from NOA16, a multicentre, single-arm, open-label phase I trial in Germany that tested a mutant IDH1 peptide vaccine in humans for the first time. Blood drawn at visit V03 was used as the baseline sample for immunogenicity testing. Genomic DNA for TCRB sequencing was isolated from EDTA blood with the DNeasy Blood and Tissue Kit. What the authors observed across the whole study: Changes in the top peripheral T cell clonotypes picked up by TCRB sequencing did not appear to be linked to pseudoprogression. Immune responses induced by the vaccine were seen in around 93% of patients across multiple MHC alleles. It was noted by the authors that analyses of patient blood samples could not be reproduced owing to sample limitations. PBMC samples for TCRB deep sequencing were selected based on availability.

A single count supports this clone. Which antigen it targets is not known. Base qualities are not provided; no much larger clone lies one nucleotide away. The protocol used for the library was the immunoSEQ multiplex PCR assay. The hsTCRB Kit was used according to the manufacturer's protocol to amplify rearranged TCR beta chain sequences. Sequencing of TCRB libraries was carried out on an Illumina MiSeq. On the authors' methods: The proprietary platform of the kit vendor was used for demultiplexing, trimming and gene mapping. TCRdb took over this immuneACCESS table, retaining in-frame rearrangements with V and J assigned. Such tables are incomplete; in checked studies, under half of the missing clones stem from an unresolved V gene, and the remainder is unexplained. That table furnishes V, J and clone size, whereas the DNA furnished D and trimming. This sample gives nearly 70,000 clones in total; less than 85% of them show up just once. The top ten clones comprise about 7.5% of the sample.

The sequence was collected from a man between 50 and 59 years old with glioma. Sequencing was performed on PBMCs, taken from a glioma patient treated with radiotherapy, temozolomide or both.

The nucleotide sequence reads TGCAGCGTTGCTCGCCGGGGGGTTCAGGAGACCCAGTACTTC. Translated, this is CSVARRGVQETQYF. The V gene is TRBV29-1 and the J gene is TRBJ2-5; TRBD2 fits 7 bases in the junction. CDR1 and CDR2, per the germline V gene, are SQVTM and ANQGSEA. Compared with germline, V lacks 4 bases and J lacks 5 bases; bases without a gene match: 10. The cysteine opens and the phenylalanine closes a CDR3 of 14 amino acids. Only the CDR3 DNA is retained, 42 bases long and in frame from the first base. The CDR3 plus the reference TRBV29-1 and TRBJ2-5 genes for the other parts give the full variable domain: SAVISQKPSRDICQRGTSLTIQCQVDSQVTMMFWYRQQPGQSLTLIATANQGSEATYESGFVIDKFPISRPNLTFSTLTVSNMSPEDSSIYLCSVARRGVQETQYFGPGTRLLVL.